The rows below give T cell receptor beta chains drawn from one sample of a study of cytotoxic CD8 clonotypes in ibrutinib-treated CLL. Method: immunoSEQ multiplex PCR; TCRdb's copy keeps in-frame clones and lacks some. The top ten clones hold roughly 8% of a sample with approximately 70,000 clones, approximately 80% of them seen once. Sequencing used PBMCs, obtained at disease progression, from a patient treated with ibrutinib. The receptor source for this set is a human donor with chronic lymphocytic leukemia. The CDR3 runs from the conserved cysteine through the conserved F or W.

j_call,v_call,cdr3_length,cdr3_aa
TRBJ2-1,TRBV9,16,CASSEDRVVGYNEQFF
TRBJ2-1,TRBV18,17,CASSPLSTSGGNNEQFF
TRBJ2-3,TRBV6-5,15,CASSFTGVGTDTQYF
TRBJ1-2,TRBV6-6,13,CASSYGTVNGYTF
TRBJ2-7,TRBV19,15,CASSIGYGVSYEQYF
TRBJ2-3,TRBV7-2,15,CASSFVGWGTDTQYF
TRBJ2-3,TRBV4-2,17,CASSPGLAGGDTDTQYF
TRBJ1-1,TRBV18,13,CASSEDQNTEAFF
TRBJ1-6,TRBV6-5,11,CASSSEGVFHF
TRBJ2-7,TRBV6-5,13,CASSGTPTYEQYF
TRBJ1-2,TRBV10-3,12,CAISGQTYGYTF
TRBJ2-7,TRBV7-8,14,CASSFQEQSYEQYF
TRBJ1-2,TRBV10-3,15,CAISDRARVNYGYTF
TRBJ1-2,TRBV19,13,CASRWRGSGGYTF
TRBJ1-2,TRBV19,13,CASSTGQGRGYTF
TRBJ1-5,TRBV16,15,CASSQGQAGGWPQHF
TRBJ2-3,TRBV13,16,CASSLSTSVNTDTQYF
TRBJ1-5,TRBV27,13,CASSPRVFQPQHF
TRBJ2-7,TRBV4-1,15,CASSQAGTSGYEQYF
TRBJ1-1,TRBV9,13,CASSATENTEAFF
TRBJ2-3,TRBV7-8,17,CASSLRLGGVVTDTQYF
TRBJ2-1,TRBV7-3,17,CASSLTGLAGAYNEQFF
TRBJ2-7,TRBV27,15,CASSSGPSSSYEQYF
TRBJ1-3,TRBV30,13,CAWERGLLNTIYF
TRBJ1-5,TRBV2,14,CASSEFGVNQPQHF
TRBJ2-2,TRBV5-1,18,CASSLAARGSTGTGELFF
TRBJ2-7,TRBV7-2,14,CASSFSSGRYEQYF
TRBJ2-2,TRBV4-1,15,CASSYGPRRAGELFF